This T cell receptor beta chain was profiled in a study of vaccination effects on CD4 cells after COVID-19. Study-wide results and limits: Late post-vaccination, clones induced by infection and those induced by vaccine underwent marked clonal contraction.

From germline, CDR1 is MNHEY and CDR2 SVGEGT. Trimming shortened V by 3 bases and J by 5 bases, and 19 bases separated the two germline ends. This CDR3 region has 16 residues. Data came from immunoSEQ multiplex PCR; TCRdb stores just in-frame clones and leaves some out. The table lists around 50,000 clones, more than 75% of them singletons. An approximately nine-day culture period preceded the isolation of CD4+ T cells. A half-volume exchange with IL-2 medium occurred on days 3 and 7. Worth noting for this clone: Its cognate antigen is unknown.

The chain combines TRBV6-2 or TRBV6-3 with TRBJ2-5; D may be TRBD2 (6 bases). This sample comprised CD4+ T cells from PBMCs cultured without peptide, obtained before COVID-19 vaccination. This TCR came from a human donor who had a prior SARS-CoV-2 infection. The DNA for the CDR3 is TGTGCCAGCAGTTATCGGACAACCGAACGGGGGGAGACCCAGTACTTC. It specifies CASSYRTTERGETQYF.